The rows below give T cell receptor beta chains drawn from one sample of a study of monozygotic twins with inflammatory bowel disease. TCRdb derives one entry per CDR3 protein from the 5' RACE reads, leaving out DNA. The sample features around 230,000 distinct CDR3 sequences, with around 1.5% in its top ten. The sequencing sample was made of blood. These receptors originate from a human donor with ulcerative colitis or Crohn's disease, or a healthy co-twin of an affected twin (not recorded which). The CDR3 runs from the conserved cysteine through the conserved F or W.

TRBV15,TRBJ1-4,CATRPTGGRYEKLFF
TRBV19,TRBJ2-1,CASSIAGEQFF
TRBV5-1,TRBJ1-1,CASSYRAGTVNTEAFF
TRBV12-3/TRBV12-4,TRBJ1-2,CASSRQGAANYGYTF
TRBV5-1,TRBJ2-7,CASRRGTGHSYEQYF
TRBV20-1,TRBJ1-4,CSAREPLGRGFEKLFF
TRBV12-3/TRBV12-4,TRBJ2-3,CASSFGGGTDTQYF
TRBV12-3/TRBV12-4,TRBJ1-5,CATSVGRNVQPQHF
TRBV7-2,TRBJ1-1,CASSLSRDLNTEAFF
TRBV5-1,TRBJ2-1,CASSLALARGEQFF
TRBV2,TRBJ2-1,CASRSDPFLLNEQFF
TRBV20-1,TRBJ1-4,CSARDPSANEKLFF
TRBV15,TRBJ1-2,CATSPRDTNGYTF
TRBV7-9,TRBJ1-4,CASTPPGAREKLFF
TRBV7-9,TRBJ2-1,CASSFVESLYEQFF
TRBV5-1,TRBJ1-1,CASSLWDGDTEAFF
TRBV10-1,TRBJ2-1,CASSGSVLAVSYNEQFF
TRBV7-9,TRBJ2-7,CASSLVLSDSRAHEQYF
TRBV4-2,TRBJ2-3,CASSHTGLAGGTDTQYF
TRBV12-3/TRBV12-4,TRBJ1-1,CASSLSSLRREVFF
TRBV7-8,TRBJ2-2,CASSNAGGELFF
TRBV5-1,TRBJ2-1,CASSSGGIINEQFF
TRBV9,TRBJ2-7,CASSAEDRGGYEQYF
TRBV12-3/TRBV12-4,TRBJ2-7,CASSLRPTGGYEQYF
TRBV12-3/TRBV12-4,TRBJ2-7,CASSLGHSYEQYF
TRBV11-1,TRBJ2-7,CASSLILDVWTGNYEQYF
TRBV29-1,TRBJ1-3,CSALGQGRGNTIYF
TRBV5-1,TRBJ2-7,CASSLTGMTGDEQYF
TRBV6-4,TRBJ2-3,CASSPWEASTDTQYF
TRBV5-5,TRBJ2-7,CASTPWSDPGYEQYF
TRBV4-1,TRBJ1-2,CASSQATGFGYTF
TRBV5-1,TRBJ2-6,CASSLVSGANVLTF
TRBV3-1,TRBJ2-1,CASSPFLIGGYNEQFF
TRBV20-1,TRBJ1-1,CSASGRGGTEAFF
TRBV12-3/TRBV12-4,TRBJ1-2,CASSFGDRGNGYTF
TRBV5-1,TRBJ2-1,CASSLHSGGAFEQFF
TRBV19,TRBJ2-1,CASSIAVVHNEQFF
TRBV18,TRBJ2-7,CASSLSPERYEQYF
TRBV20-1,TRBJ1-4,CSARGIGGEKLFF
TRBV12-3/TRBV12-4,TRBJ2-7,CASSPDGTGTYEQYF
TRBV10-3,TRBJ2-3,CAISEYRTVGTDTQYF
TRBV20-1,TRBJ2-5,CRATGEETQYF
TRBV5-1,TRBJ1-1,CASSGTGGEVRAEAFF
TRBV5-1,TRBJ1-5,CASSLIQNQPQHF
TRBV2,TRBJ1-2,CASSRDTYNYGYTF
TRBV5-8,TRBJ1-1,CASSRTRDTEAFF
TRBV5-1,TRBJ1-1,CASSFRPTGAEAFF
TRBV20-1,TRBJ1-6,CSARPIEGPIDSPLHF
TRBV3-1,TRBJ1-2,CASSQDSGGGNYGYTF
TRBV20-1,TRBJ2-1,CSARLAASYNEQFF
TRBV5-1,TRBJ2-7,CASSLMPGTISSYEQYF
TRBV11-3,TRBJ2-1,CASSQQGGQGYNEQFF
TRBV20-1,TRBJ1-5,CSARDGGGGGYQPQHF
TRBV9,TRBJ2-3,CASSRGTSGDRDTQYF
TRBV27,TRBJ2-1,CASRGSSNEQFF
TRBV5-6,TRBJ1-6,CASSLRGQGLGSPLHF
TRBV11-2,TRBJ2-1,CASRSGRGQTYNEQFF
TRBV10-3,TRBJ2-6,CAASKGQGASGANVLTF
TRBV3-1,TRBJ1-1,CASSLQGSEAFF